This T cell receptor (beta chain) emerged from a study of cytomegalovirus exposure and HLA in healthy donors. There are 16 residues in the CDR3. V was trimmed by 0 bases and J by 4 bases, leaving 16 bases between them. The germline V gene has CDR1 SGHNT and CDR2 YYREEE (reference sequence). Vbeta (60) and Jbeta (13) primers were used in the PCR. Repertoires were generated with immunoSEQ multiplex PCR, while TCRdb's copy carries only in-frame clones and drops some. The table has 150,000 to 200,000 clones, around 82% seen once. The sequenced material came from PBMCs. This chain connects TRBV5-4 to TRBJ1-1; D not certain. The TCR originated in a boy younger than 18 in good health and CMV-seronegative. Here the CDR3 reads CASSLGRKALGTEAFF. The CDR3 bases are TGTGCCAGCAGCTTGGGGAGAAAGGCCTTGGGCACTGAAGCTTTCTTT.